Listed here are 8 T cell receptor beta chains from one sample, sequenced in a study of OX40 agonist ivuxolimab in advanced cancers. The data were produced by immunoSEQ multiplex PCR, yet TCRdb's version contains in-frame clones alone and is incomplete. The repertoire holds just under 20,000 clones, with 75% to 90% as singletons. The sequencing used CD4+ or CD8+ T cells sorted from blood, collected in a trial of the OX40 agonist ivuxolimab. The origin of the receptors is an adult with an advanced solid tumor such as melanoma, head and neck, liver or kidney cancer.

This sequence joins TRBV18 and TRBJ2-3, with D perhaps TRBD1 (6 bases). Trimming removed 3 bases from V and 5 bases from J, with 15 bases in between. Germline loops: CDR1 KGHSH, CDR2 LQKENI. This CDR3 is 15 amino acids long. CDR3 nucleotide sequence: TGTGCCAGCTCACCGGACGGGACACGGGGAGATACGCAGTATTTT. Protein sequence: CASSPDGTRGDTQYF.

The genes are TRBV28 and TRBJ2-3, with no clear D. The V gene's germline CDR1 is MDHEN and CDR2 SYDVKM. CDR3 length equals 16 residues. Trimming took off 2 bases at V and 0 bases at J, with 12 bases between the two ends. The CDR3 DNA reads TGTGCCAGCAGTTTAAACGGGCTGGCTAGCACAGATACGCAGTATTTT. Translation: CASSLNGLASTDTQYF.

The genes are TRBV9 and TRBJ2-3; no clear D. The CDR3 loop spans 13 amino acids. V was pared by 4 bases and J by 6 bases, with 12 bases between. Per the germline V gene, CDR1 is SGDLS and CDR2 is YYNGEE. In nucleotides, the CDR3 is TGTGCCAGCAGCTCCGGGCCCCCGGATACGCAGTATTTT. Amino acids: CASSSGPPDTQYF. The full variable domain, its missing parts supplied by reference TRBV9 and TRBJ2-3, is DSGVTQTPKHLITATGQRVTLRCSPRSGDLSVYWYQQSLDQGLQFLIQYYNGEERAKGNILERFSAQQFPDLHSELNLSSLELGDSALYFCASSSGPPDTQYFGPGTRLTVL.

This sequence joins TRBV7-9 and TRBJ2-1, with TRBD2 identical over 10 bases. Germline V gene lookup returns CDR1 SEHNR and CDR2 FQNEAQ (reference sequence). The CDR3 runs to 16 residues. V lost 4 bases to trimming and J lost 8 bases; unmatched junction nucleotides: 11. For the CDR3, the DNA is TGTGCCAGCAGCTCCCCCCTAGCGGGAGTTAACTATGAGCAGTTCTTC. Its protein is CASSSPLAGVNYEQFF.

The chain carries TRBV5-8 and TRBJ1-6; D ambiguous. This CDR3 is built from 13 residues. Trimming pared 0 bases from V and 10 bases from J, leaving 8 bases between. Germline V gene lookup returns CDR1 SGHTS and CDR2 YDEGEE. CDR3 nucleotides: TGTGCCAGCAGCTTGGGGGTAGGGTCACCCCTCCACTTT. This sequence encodes CASSLGVGSPLHF.

The CDR3, as DNA: TGTGCCAGTAGTGCTTCGACCGCAGATACGCAGTATTTT. Its protein is CASSASTADTQYF. The chain uses TRBV19 and TRBJ2-3, with D uncertain. Per germline, CDR1 LNHDA and CDR2 SQIVND (reference sequence). V dropped 5 bases and J dropped 4 bases, with 10 bases sitting between them. The CDR3 is made up of 13 amino acids.

The rearrangement joins TRBV7-9 to TRBJ1-1, with 7 bases that match TRBD1. V was clipped by 2 bases and J by 5 bases; unmatched bases: 5. The germline V gene has CDR1 SEHNR and CDR2 FQNEAQ (reference sequence). The CDR3 is 14 amino acids. This chain's CDR3 is CASSLLQGRTEAFF. The CDR3 coding sequence is TGTGCCAGCAGCTTACTACAGGGGAGAACTGAAGCTTTCTTT.

The rearrangement links TRBV5-1 to TRBJ2-2; D may be TRBD1 (6 bases). V gave up 4 bases and J gave up 7 bases, with 20 bases separating them. This CDR3 region has 16 residues. Per the germline V gene, CDR1 is SGHRS and CDR2 is YFSETQ. CDR3 region: CASSATLNRASGELFF. CDR3 bases: TGCGCCAGCAGCGCTACCTTGAACAGGGCGAGCGGGGAGCTGTTTTTT.